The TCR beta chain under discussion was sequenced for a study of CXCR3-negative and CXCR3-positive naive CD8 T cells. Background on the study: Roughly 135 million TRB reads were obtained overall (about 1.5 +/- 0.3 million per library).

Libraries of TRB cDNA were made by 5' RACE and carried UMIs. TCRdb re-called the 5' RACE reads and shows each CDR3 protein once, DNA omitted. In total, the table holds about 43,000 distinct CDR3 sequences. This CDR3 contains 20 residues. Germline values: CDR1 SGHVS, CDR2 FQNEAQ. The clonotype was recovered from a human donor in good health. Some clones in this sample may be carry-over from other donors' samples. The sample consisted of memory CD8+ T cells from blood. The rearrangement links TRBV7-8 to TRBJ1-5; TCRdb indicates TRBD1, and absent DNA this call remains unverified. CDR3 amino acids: CASSLALGRGVDFSNQPQHF.